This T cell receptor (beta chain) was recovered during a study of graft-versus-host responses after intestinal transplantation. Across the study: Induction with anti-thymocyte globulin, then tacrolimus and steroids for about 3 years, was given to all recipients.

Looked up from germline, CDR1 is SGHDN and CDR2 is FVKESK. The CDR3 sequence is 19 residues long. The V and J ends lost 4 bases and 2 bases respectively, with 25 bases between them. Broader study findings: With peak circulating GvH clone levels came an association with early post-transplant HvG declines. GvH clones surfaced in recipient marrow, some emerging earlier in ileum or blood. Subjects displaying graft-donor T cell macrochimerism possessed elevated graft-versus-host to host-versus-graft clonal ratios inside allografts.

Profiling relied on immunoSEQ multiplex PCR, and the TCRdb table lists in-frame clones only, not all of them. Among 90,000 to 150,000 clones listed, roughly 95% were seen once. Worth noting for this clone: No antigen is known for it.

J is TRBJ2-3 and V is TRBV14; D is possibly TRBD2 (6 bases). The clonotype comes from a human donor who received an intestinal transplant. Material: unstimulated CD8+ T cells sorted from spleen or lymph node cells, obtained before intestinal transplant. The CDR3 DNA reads TGTGCCAGCAGCCTTTTCTGGGAGGCCCCGACCAGATTCACAGATACGCAGTATTTT. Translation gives CASSLFWEAPTRFTDTQYF.